This T cell receptor beta chain was documented in a study of T cell clonotyping in hematopoietic cell transplantation (dated by TCRdb to the early 2020s). For the wider study: A total of 110 to 150 blood samples were gathered in the study from roughly 37 consecutive transplant recipients along with their related donors. Recruitment of patients ran from late 2015 to early 2017, and follow-up continued until September 2020 or until death.

General findings and caveats noted by the study authors: Overlap with donor repertoires was found for only a small fraction of recipient repertoires, with over 95% found to appear de novo at the given depth. Broader TCR repertoire diversity after transplant was predicted by Inverse Simpson Index values from donors and from recipients before transplant. The sample size was limited and the cells went unsorted, which meant the CD4 and CD8 repertoire contributions could not be told apart. After transplant, TCR diversity in recipients dropped, and pathologically expanded clonotypes increased progressively from day 30 to day 180.

Blood samples for TCR beta sequencing were provided by related transplant donors. Nuclei Lysis Solution was used to extract genomic DNA from fresh or cryopreserved unfractionated peripheral blood mononuclear cells. Including cysteine and phenylalanine, the CDR3 has 11 amino acids. Of all the DNA, just the CDR3 is kept, 33 bases in frame from base 1. V sheds 0 bases and J sheds 8 bases, leaving 3 bases between their ends. The CDR1 and CDR2 encoded by the germline V gene are SGHRS and YFSETQ. Remarks on this clone: Its specific antigen is unknown. The record has no base qualities; no much larger clone is one base away.

TCR beta CDR3 regions were amplified from genomic DNA with the immunoSEQ assay, a bias-controlled multiplex PCR using V- and J-specific primers. In a second PCR step, a proprietary barcode and Illumina adapter sequences were attached to the CDR3 amplicons. CDR3 libraries were sequenced on an Illumina MiSeq instrument. The authors' analysis ran thus. immunoSEQ Analyzer 3.0 was used for export and quality control, with R Bioconductor and Immunarch used for downstream analyses. Repertoire metrics were calculated using only productive rearrangements within the normalized downsampled data set. Clonotypes larger than 5 templates in the normalized cohort were defined as pathologically expanded. Repertoire diversity was measured with the Inverse Simpson Index. To capture all clonotypes, the CMV-specificity analyses were run on the non-normalized data set. TCRdb mirrors the immuneACCESS table, restricted to in-frame sequences. Some clones are absent from its copies; in checked studies, under half trace to an unresolved V gene, and the reason for the others is unknown. V, J and clone size are those of that table, while D and trimming were read from the DNA. Present in this sample are 2,100 or so clones, just under 95% of which were seen just once. The top ten constitute 4% to 4.5% of the sample.

The receptor was isolated from a man aged 45 to 65 in good health. Some clones in this sample may be carry-over from other donors' samples. The V gene is TRBV5-1 and the J gene is TRBJ2-1; the D gene cannot be resolved reliably. The sequenced sample was peripheral blood mononuclear cells. The DNA is as follows: TGCGCCAGCAGCTTGGAATATGAGCAGTTCTTC. Its coded protein is CASSLEYEQFF. This CDR3, with the reference TRBV5-1 and TRBJ2-1 proteins standing in past its ends, gives the full variable domain KAGVTQTPRYLIKTRGQQVTLSCSPISGHRSVSWYQQTPGQGLQFLFEYFSETQRNKGNFPGRFSGRQFSNSRSEMNVSTLELGDSALYLCASSLEYEQFFGPGTRLTVL.